This TCR beta chain was documented in a study of blood T cell repertoires in COVID-19. TCRdb's copy holds only in-frame clones and misses some; the assay was immunoSEQ multiplex PCR. The data contain roughly 140,000 clones, 84% of them singletons. Within 2 weeks of study entry, exposed participants had contacted a PCR-confirmed or clinician-diagnosed COVID-19 case. The CDR3 is made up of 15 amino acids. The germline CDR1 and CDR2 sequences are SGHVS and FNYEAQ. The V and J ends lost 5 bases and 5 bases, in that order; junction bases with no gene match: 11. The sample taken for sequencing was PBMCs or T cells enriched from blood (not recorded which). The source is a woman aged 18-30 years who had been exposed to COVID-19. This sequence joins TRBV7-6 and TRBJ2-5, with TRBD1 matching 7 bases. The CDR3 region has the DNA TGTGCCAGCAGCCCCCGGGACAGTACCTTGGAGACCCAGTACTTC. Its protein is CASSPRDSTLETQYF.